This TCR beta chain was documented in a study of blood T cell repertoires in COVID-19. At the level of the study: Collection of acute and convalescent COVID-19 samples took place in the United States, Italy and Spain. From T cells, B-cell-depleted T cells, or PBMCs came the material, which was cDNA or gDNA.

Original processing notes: Reference gene primers were amplified, and this amplification served to estimate nucleated cell counts. Generated by immunoSEQ multiplex PCR, the TCRdb table keeps only in-frame clones and is missing some. V, J and clone size are taken as reported in that table, and D and trimming were inferred from the DNA itself. This sample yields tens of thousands of clones, of which about 88% are seen a single time; about 21% belongs to the top ten. This clone was observed a handful of times. Germline CDR1 is LGHDT and CDR2 is YNNKEL (reference sequence). Trimming removed 3 bases from V and 4 bases from J, with 12 bases in between. The CDR3 is 14 residues long.

The source material was peripheral blood. The chain recombines TRBV3-1 (or the pseudogene TRBV3-2) with TRBJ1-2, with a tentative D call TRBD1 (6 bases). The sequence came from a human donor in a cohort sampled during active COVID-19. The CDR3 DNA reads as TGTGCCAGCAGCCAGCAAGGACAGCCCTATGGCTACACCTTC. Its translation is CASSQQGQPYGYTF.